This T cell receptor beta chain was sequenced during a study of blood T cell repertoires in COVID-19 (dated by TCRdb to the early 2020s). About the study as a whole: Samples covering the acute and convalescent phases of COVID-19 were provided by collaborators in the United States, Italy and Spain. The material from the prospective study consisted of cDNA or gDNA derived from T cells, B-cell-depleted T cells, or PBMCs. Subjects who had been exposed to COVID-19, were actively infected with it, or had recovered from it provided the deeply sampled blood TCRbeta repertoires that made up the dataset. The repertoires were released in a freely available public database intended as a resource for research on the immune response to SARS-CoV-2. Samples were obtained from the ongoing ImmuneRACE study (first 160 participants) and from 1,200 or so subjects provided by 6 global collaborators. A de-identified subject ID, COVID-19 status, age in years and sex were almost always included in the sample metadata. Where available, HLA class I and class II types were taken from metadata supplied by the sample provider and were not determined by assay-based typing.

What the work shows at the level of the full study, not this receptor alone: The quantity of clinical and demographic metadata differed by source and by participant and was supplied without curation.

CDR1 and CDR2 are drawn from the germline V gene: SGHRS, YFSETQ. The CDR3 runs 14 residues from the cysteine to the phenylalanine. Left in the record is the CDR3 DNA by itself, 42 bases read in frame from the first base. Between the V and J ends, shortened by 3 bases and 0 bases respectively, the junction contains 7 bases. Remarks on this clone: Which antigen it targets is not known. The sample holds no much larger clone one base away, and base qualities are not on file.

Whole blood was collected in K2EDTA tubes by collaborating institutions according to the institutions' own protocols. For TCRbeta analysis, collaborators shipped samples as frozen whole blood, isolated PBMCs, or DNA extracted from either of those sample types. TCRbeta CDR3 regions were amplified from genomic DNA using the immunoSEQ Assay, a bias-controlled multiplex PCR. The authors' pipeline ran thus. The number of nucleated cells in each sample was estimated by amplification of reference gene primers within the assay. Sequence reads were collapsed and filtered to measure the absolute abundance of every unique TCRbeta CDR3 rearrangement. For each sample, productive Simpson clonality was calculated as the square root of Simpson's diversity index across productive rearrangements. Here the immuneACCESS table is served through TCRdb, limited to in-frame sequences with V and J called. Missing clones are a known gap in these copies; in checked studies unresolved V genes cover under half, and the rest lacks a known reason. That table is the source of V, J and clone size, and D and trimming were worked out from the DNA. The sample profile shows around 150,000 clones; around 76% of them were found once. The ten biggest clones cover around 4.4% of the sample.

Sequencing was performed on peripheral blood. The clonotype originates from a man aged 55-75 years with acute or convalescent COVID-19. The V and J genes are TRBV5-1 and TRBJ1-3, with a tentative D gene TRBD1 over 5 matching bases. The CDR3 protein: CASSSGLSGNTIYF. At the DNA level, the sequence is TGCGCCAGCAGCTCAGGGCTCTCTGGAAACACCATATATTTT.